This is a list of T cell receptor beta chains from one sample in a study of T cell responses to AZD1222 COVID-19 vaccine. The protocol was immunoSEQ multiplex PCR, while the TCRdb copy is restricted to in-frame clones and leaves out a portion. The sample lists tens of thousands of clones; 75% to 90% were seen once. The sequenced sample was peripheral blood, obtained on day 0 of AZD1222 vaccination. The receptors come from an adult in good health. The CDR3 runs from the conserved cysteine through the conserved F or W. A D gene is named only where the DNA matches it firmly. Not all rows give a size; the values are once, few, many and, for expanded clones, a class.

v_gene: TRBV7-9; j_gene: TRBJ1-1; abundance: NA; d_gene: NA; CDR3aa: CASSRGAVNTEAFF; CDR3nt: TGTGCCAGCAGCCGGGGTGCAGTGAACACTGAAGCTTTCTTT
v_gene: TRBV19; j_gene: TRBJ1-5; abundance: few; d_gene: TRBD1; CDR3aa: CASFSGQGSQPQHF; CDR3nt: TGTGCCAGTTTTTCGGGACAGGGATCGCAGCCCCAGCATTTT
v_gene: TRBV13; j_gene: TRBJ1-1; abundance: NA; d_gene: NA; CDR3aa: CASSLRPGDTEAFF; CDR3nt: TGTGCCAGCAGCTTACGGCCCGGGGACACTGAAGCTTTCTTT
v_gene: TRBV5-8; j_gene: TRBJ2-5; abundance: NA; d_gene: TRBD2; CDR3aa: CASSLGGRADETQYF; CDR3nt: TGTGCCAGCAGCTTAGGAGGGAGGGCCGATGAGACCCAGTACTTC
v_gene: TRBV7-2; j_gene: TRBJ1-5; abundance: NA; d_gene: NA; CDR3aa: CASSPDRNQPQHF; CDR3nt: TGTGCCAGCAGCCCCGACAGAAATCAGCCCCAGCATTTT
v_gene: TRBV2; j_gene: TRBJ2-7; abundance: once; d_gene: NA; CDR3aa: CASSERRSSYEQYF; CDR3nt: TGTGCCAGCAGTGAACGCCGCAGCTCCTACGAGCAGTACTTC
v_gene: TRBV7-2; j_gene: TRBJ2-5; abundance: NA; d_gene: NA; CDR3aa: CASSLGGDPETQYF; CDR3nt: TGTGCCAGCAGCTTAGGGGGGGACCCAGAGACCCAGTACTTC
v_gene: TRBV7-8; j_gene: TRBJ2-7; abundance: once; d_gene: TRBD2; CDR3aa: CASSLPTSGAYEQYF; CDR3nt: TGTGCCAGCAGCTTACCTACTAGCGGCGCCTACGAGCAGTACTTC
v_gene: TRBV29-1; j_gene: TRBJ1-2; abundance: few; d_gene: TRBD1; CDR3aa: CSVEDAKRQGRGYTF; CDR3nt: TGCAGCGTTGAAGATGCCAAGAGACAGGGCAGGGGCTACACCTTC
v_gene: TRBV27; j_gene: TRBJ1-5; abundance: NA; d_gene: NA; CDR3aa: CASSLSLWEGSVGQPQHF; CDR3nt: TGTGCCAGCAGTTTATCGTTATGGGAGGGGTCGGTGGGTCAGCCCCAGCATTTT
v_gene: TRBV2; j_gene: TRBJ2-3; abundance: NA; d_gene: NA; CDR3aa: CASRGGLSTDTQYF; CDR3nt: TGTGCCAGCAGGGGGGGGCTTAGCACAGATACGCAGTATTTT
v_gene: TRBV10-3; j_gene: TRBJ2-1; abundance: NA; d_gene: NA; CDR3aa: CAISEGTAGDEQFF; CDR3nt: TGTGCCATCAGTGAAGGGACGGCAGGGGATGAGCAGTTCTTC
v_gene: TRBV11-2; j_gene: TRBJ2-3; abundance: NA; d_gene: NA; CDR3aa: CATRAGWVNTQYF; CDR3nt: TGTGCCACACGGGCAGGGTGGGTTAATACGCAGTATTTT
v_gene: TRBV10-3; j_gene: TRBJ1-1; abundance: NA; d_gene: TRBD1; CDR3aa: CAISEPGDRASETFF; CDR3nt: TGTGCCATCAGTGAGCCGGGGGACAGGGCGTCGGAGACTTTCTTT
v_gene: TRBV27; j_gene: TRBJ1-1; abundance: once; d_gene: TRBD1; CDR3aa: CASRGGQLNTEAFF; CDR3nt: TGTGCCAGCAGGGGGGGACAGCTAAACACTGAAGCTTTCTTT
v_gene: TRBV28; j_gene: TRBJ1-5; abundance: once; d_gene: NA; CDR3aa: CASSLSRGQPQHF; CDR3nt: TGTGCCAGCAGTTTGAGCAGGGGACAGCCCCAGCATTTT
v_gene: TRBV14; j_gene: TRBJ2-6; abundance: NA; d_gene: TRBD1; CDR3aa: CASSHRTPGQGAILGANVLTF; CDR3nt: TGTGCCAGCAGCCATCGCACCCCGGGACAGGGGGCCATTCTTGGGGCCAACGTCCTGACTTTC
v_gene: TRBV2; j_gene: TRBJ1-4; abundance: NA; d_gene: TRBD1; CDR3aa: CASSPTGGTREANEKLFF; CDR3nt: TGTGCCAGCAGTCCTACAGGGGGGACGAGGGAAGCTAATGAAAAACTGTTTTTT
v_gene: TRBV6-1; j_gene: TRBJ2-1; abundance: NA; d_gene: TRBD2; CDR3aa: CASSGLAGLPRSYNEQFF; CDR3nt: TGTGCCAGCAGTGGTCTAGCGGGATTGCCGAGGTCCTACAATGAGCAGTTCTTC
v_gene: TRBV28; j_gene: TRBJ1-1; abundance: NA; d_gene: TRBD1; CDR3aa: CASSLRGQGTEAFF; CDR3nt: TGTGCCAGCAGTCTCAGGGGGCAAGGCACTGAAGCTTTCTTT
v_gene: TRBV6-2/TRBV6-3; j_gene: TRBJ1-5; abundance: NA; d_gene: NA; CDR3aa: CASSYGAARQHF; CDR3nt: TGTGCCAGCAGTTATGGGGCAGCCCGCCAGCATTTT
v_gene: TRBV7-3; j_gene: TRBJ2-7; abundance: few; d_gene: TRBD1; CDR3aa: CASSFAGQGQGEQYF; CDR3nt: TGTGCCAGCAGCTTTGCTGGACAGGGCCAAGGGGAGCAGTACTTC
v_gene: TRBV3-1/TRBV3-2; j_gene: TRBJ2-4; abundance: NA; d_gene: NA; CDR3aa: CASSPAVAKNIQYF; CDR3nt: TGTGCCAGCAGCCCAGCGGTAGCCAAAAACATTCAGTACTTC
v_gene: TRBV29-1; j_gene: TRBJ1-2; abundance: NA; d_gene: TRBD1; CDR3aa: CSGTGGYGYTF; CDR3nt: TGCAGCGGGACAGGCGGCTATGGCTACACCTTC
v_gene: TRBV28; j_gene: TRBJ2-2; abundance: few; d_gene: NA; CDR3aa: CASSPGTDFTGELFF; CDR3nt: TGTGCCAGCAGTCCCGGGACCGACTTCACCGGGGAGCTGTTTTTT
v_gene: TRBV9; j_gene: TRBJ2-3; abundance: NA; d_gene: TRBD2; CDR3aa: CASSARLAGDGVPDTQYF; CDR3nt: TGTGCCAGCAGCGCCCGGCTAGCGGGAGACGGGGTCCCAGATACGCAGTATTTT
v_gene: TRBV10-2; j_gene: TRBJ2-7; abundance: NA; d_gene: NA; CDR3aa: CASSENLSEQYF; CDR3nt: TGCGCCAGCAGTGAGAATTTATCCGAGCAGTACTTC
v_gene: TRBV11-2; j_gene: TRBJ2-5; abundance: NA; d_gene: TRBD1; CDR3aa: CASSYGQGLRETQYF; CDR3nt: TGTGCCAGCAGCTACGGACAGGGTTTACGAGAGACCCAGTACTTC
v_gene: TRBV9; j_gene: TRBJ2-2; abundance: NA; d_gene: NA; CDR3aa: CASSVSRGELFF; CDR3nt: TGTGCCAGCAGCGTCTCTCGCGGGGAGCTGTTTTTT
v_gene: TRBV28; j_gene: TRBJ2-3; abundance: NA; d_gene: TRBD2; CDR3aa: CASLSPSGSTQYF; CDR3nt: TGTGCCAGTCTCTCCCCTAGCGGGAGTACGCAGTATTTT
v_gene: TRBV6-5; j_gene: TRBJ1-5; abundance: NA; d_gene: NA; CDR3aa: CASRKQDNQPQHF; CDR3nt: TGTGCCAGCAGGAAACAAGACAATCAGCCCCAGCATTTT
v_gene: TRBV9; j_gene: TRBJ2-1; abundance: once; d_gene: TRBD2; CDR3aa: CASSPGLATYNEQFF; CDR3nt: TGTGCCAGCAGCCCGGGACTAGCAACCTACAATGAGCAGTTCTTC
v_gene: TRBV6-5; j_gene: TRBJ2-5; abundance: NA; d_gene: NA; CDR3aa: CASTQGGAGETQYF; CDR3nt: TGTGCCAGCACCCAGGGGGGGGCTGGAGAGACCCAGTACTTC
v_gene: TRBV12-5; j_gene: TRBJ2-1; abundance: NA; d_gene: TRBD1; CDR3aa: CASGLAGTGFTEQFF; CDR3nt: TGTGCTAGTGGTTTGGCAGGGACAGGGTTCACTGAGCAGTTCTTC
v_gene: TRBV7-6; j_gene: TRBJ2-1; abundance: NA; d_gene: NA; CDR3aa: CASSPNEDSSYNEQFF; CDR3nt: TGTGCCAGCAGCCCAAATGAGGACAGTTCCTACAATGAGCAGTTCTTC
v_gene: TRBV28; j_gene: TRBJ1-5; abundance: NA; d_gene: TRBD1; CDR3aa: CASSTTGGYQPQHF; CDR3nt: TGTGCCAGCAGTACCACAGGGGGCTACCAGCCCCAGCATTTT
v_gene: TRBV11-2; j_gene: TRBJ1-2; abundance: NA; d_gene: NA; CDR3aa: CASSFRGDSGYTF; CDR3nt: TGTGCCAGCAGCTTTAGGGGGGATTCTGGCTACACCTTC
v_gene: TRBV25-1; j_gene: TRBJ2-5; abundance: NA; d_gene: NA; CDR3aa: CASPKGLAETQYF; CDR3nt: TGTGCCAGCCCAAAGGGGCTAGCGGAGACCCAGTACTTC
v_gene: TRBV20-1; j_gene: TRBJ2-3; abundance: NA; d_gene: NA; CDR3aa: CSAVYDTQYF; CDR3nt: TGCAGTGCTGTGTACGATACGCAGTATTTT
v_gene: TRBV11-2; j_gene: TRBJ2-1; abundance: NA; d_gene: TRBD2; CDR3aa: CASSLTSGYYNEQFF; CDR3nt: TGTGCCAGCAGCTTAACTAGCGGTTACTACAATGAGCAGTTCTTC
v_gene: TRBV28; j_gene: TRBJ2-1; abundance: NA; d_gene: NA; CDR3aa: CATGLLDNEQFF; CDR3nt: TGTGCCACCGGACTCCTAGACAATGAGCAGTTCTTC
v_gene: TRBV4-3; j_gene: TRBJ2-6; abundance: few; d_gene: NA; CDR3aa: CASSAGKGTGANVLTF; CDR3nt: TGCGCCAGCAGCGCCGGGAAGGGGACCGGGGCCAACGTCCTGACTTTC
v_gene: TRBV7-9; j_gene: TRBJ2-2; abundance: NA; d_gene: NA; CDR3aa: CASSLMVWDKDTGELFF; CDR3nt: TGTGCCAGCAGCTTAATGGTCTGGGACAAGGACACCGGGGAGCTGTTTTTT
v_gene: TRBV19; j_gene: TRBJ2-6; abundance: NA; d_gene: NA; CDR3aa: CASSTTYSGANVLTF; CDR3nt: TGTGCCAGTAGTACTACATACTCTGGGGCCAACGTCCTGACTTTC